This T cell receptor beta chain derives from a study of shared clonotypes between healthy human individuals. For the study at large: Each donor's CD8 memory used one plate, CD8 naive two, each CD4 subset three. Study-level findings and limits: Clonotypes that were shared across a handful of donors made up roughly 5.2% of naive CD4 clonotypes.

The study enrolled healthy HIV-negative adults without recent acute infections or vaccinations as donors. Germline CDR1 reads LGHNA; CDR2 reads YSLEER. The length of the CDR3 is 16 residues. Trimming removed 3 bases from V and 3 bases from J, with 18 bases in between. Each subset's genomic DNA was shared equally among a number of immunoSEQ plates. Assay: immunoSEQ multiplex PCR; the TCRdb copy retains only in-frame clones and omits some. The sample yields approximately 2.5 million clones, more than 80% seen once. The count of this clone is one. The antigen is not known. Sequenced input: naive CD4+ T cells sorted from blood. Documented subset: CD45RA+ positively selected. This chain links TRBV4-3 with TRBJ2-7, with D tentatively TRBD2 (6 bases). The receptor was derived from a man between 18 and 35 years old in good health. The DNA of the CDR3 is TGCGCCAGCAGCCATAGTTGTATGGACTACCTCTACGAGCAGTACTTC. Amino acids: CASSHSCMDYLYEQYF.